One sample yielded the 24 T cell receptor beta chains listed below, sequenced in a study of CD8 T cells in ankylosing spondylitis. Study results and limitations: A TCR beta motif of 7 to 9 highly homologous variants seemed to mark ankylosing spondylitis blood.

Using its own MiXCR run on the 5' RACE reads, TCRdb lists one record per CDR3 protein. Here the sample spans hundreds of thousands of distinct CDR3 sequences, around 11% being singletons. Antigens of these TCRs are unknown. Sequencing used blood, either unsorted or a sorted T cell fraction (not recorded which). These receptors were obtained from a male donor with ankylosing spondylitis.

In this sample, this clonotype turned up many times. This chain joins TRBV27 and TRBJ1-5; D perhaps matches TRBD1 (6 bases). The germline V gene has CDR1 MNHEY and CDR2 SMNVEV (reference sequence). The CDR3 spans 16 residues. V lost 6 bases, J lost 4 bases, and 19 bases lay in between. This CDR3 is CASRQWGRGFNQPQHF. The CDR3 DNA sequence: TGTGCCAGCAGACAATGGGGCAGGGGATTTAATCAGCCCCAGCATTTT.

V and J are TRBV7-2 and TRBJ1-4, with no clear D. The length of the CDR3 is 13 residues. With 2 bases removed from V and 4 bases from J, the gap between germline ends came to 5 bases. Germline values: CDR1 SGHTA, CDR2 FQGNSA. The CDR3 spells CASSLLVNEKLFF. The CDR3 nucleotides are TGTGCCAGCAGCTTACTGGTTAATGAAAAACTGTTTTTT.

In the case of this clonotype: A much bigger clone sits one base away, suggesting this may be a read error. The V and J genes are TRBV20-1 and TRBJ2-1; 13 nucleotides match TRBD2. The junction had 3 bases not matched to a gene; V was cut back by 4 bases and J by 0 bases. The CDR3 contains 16 residues. Per germline, CDR1 DFQATT and CDR2 SNEGSKA (reference sequence). CDR3 nucleotides: TGCAGTGCTACTGGACTAGCGGGAGTCTCCTACAATGAGCAGTTCTTC. It is translated as CSATGLAGVSYNEQFF.

Only a few counts were recorded for this clonotype. This chain joins TRBV7-2 and TRBJ1-4; D not resolved. The CDR3 spans 13 residues. Germline assignment: CDR1 SGHTA and CDR2 FQGNSA. Trimming pared 3 bases from V and 5 bases from J, leaving 7 bases between. The CDR3 region has the DNA TGTGCCAGCAGCTTTGGGCTCAATGAAAAACTGTTTTTT. Translated: CASSFGLNEKLFF.

This chain joins TRBV20-1 and TRBJ2-7, with 10 nucleotides matching TRBD2. This CDR3 is built from 14 residues. The germline CDR1 and CDR2 sequences are DFQATT and SNEGSKA (reference sequence). V was pared by 1 base and J by 5 bases, with 5 bases of the junction left unmatched. CDR3 sequence: CSARASGRADEQYF. The CDR3 DNA reads as TGCAGTGCTAGAGCGAGCGGGAGGGCTGACGAGCAGTACTTC.

This chain connects TRBV7-9 to TRBJ2-5; D gene unclear. Germline CDR1 and CDR2: SEHNR and FQNEAQ (reference sequence). There are 15 residues in the CDR3. The V end lost 1 base, the J end lost 4 bases, and 13 bases lay between the germline ends. In nucleotides, the CDR3 is TGTGCCAGCAGCTTAGGGAACATTCCAGGAGAGACCCAGTACTTC. Translated: CASSLGNIPGETQYF.

This clonotype was counted only a few times. The chain recombines TRBV20-1 with TRBJ2-3; no clear D gene. The germline gives CDR1 DFQATT, CDR2 SNEGSKA (reference sequence). The CDR3 consists of 13 residues. V was pared by 6 bases and J by 2 bases, with 12 bases between. The CDR3 bases are TGCAGTGCAGCCCCCGGGCTCACAGATACGCAGTATTTT. It translates to CSAAPGLTDTQYF.

This clonotype turned up a few times. The V and J genes are TRBV5-5 and TRBJ2-1, with D maybe TRBD2 (5 bases). The CDR3 extends over 16 amino acids. Germline V gene data show CDR1 as SGHKS and CDR2 as YYEKEE (reference sequence). The V and J ends lost 3 bases and 0 bases respectively, with 13 bases between them. The DNA for the CDR3 is TGTGCCAGCAGCTCCCTGGGCGGGCACTCCTACAATGAGCAGTTCTTC. This sequence encodes CASSSLGGHSYNEQFF.

This clonotype occurred a few times. This sequence joins TRBV24-1 and TRBJ2-7; D might be TRBD1 or TRBD2, each matching 5 bases. The ends were cut back, 3 bases at V and 4 bases at J, with 15 bases in the middle. This CDR3 spans 15 amino acids. The germline gives CDR1 KGHDR, CDR2 SFDVKD. The CDR3 DNA sequence: TGTGCCACCAGTGATCGTGGGACGAGCCAATACGAGCAGTACTTC. It encodes CATSDRGTSQYEQYF.

The CDR3: CASSRWGRVTDTQYF. DNA for the CDR3: TGCGCCAGCAGCCGGTGGGGGCGGGTCACAGATACGCAGTATTTT. The V and J genes are TRBV4-3 and TRBJ2-3; D is perhaps TRBD1 (6 bases). Per the germline V gene, CDR1 is LGHNA and CDR2 is YSLEER. This CDR3 comprises 15 residues. Trimming cost V 4 bases and J 2 bases, with 13 bases left between them.

This clonotype was seen once. The CDR3 nucleotides read TGCAGCGCTCGGGACTCCCAGGACAATGAGCAGTTCTTC. Its translation is CSARDSQDNEQFF. The chain carries TRBV29-1 and TRBJ2-1, with a weak D call TRBD2 (6 bases). Germline V gene lookup returns CDR1 SQVTM and CDR2 ANQGSEA. V shed 7 bases and J shed 5 bases, with 15 bases lying between them. The CDR3 sequence is 13 residues long.

The chain links TRBV29-1 to TRBJ2-3; weak D call: TRBD1 (6 bases). From germline, CDR1 is SQVTM and CDR2 ANQGSEA. V shed 7 bases and J shed 3 bases, with 14 bases lying between them. The CDR3 runs to 13 residues. The CDR3 is CSALQGLTDTQYF. CDR3 nucleotides: TGCAGCGCTCTACAGGGTTTGACAGATACGCAGTATTTT.

The V and J genes are TRBV20-1 and TRBJ2-1; 10 bases match TRBD2. The CDR3 covers 14 residues. CDR1 DFQATT and CDR2 SNEGSKA come from the germline V gene (reference sequence). Trimming took 3 bases from V and 4 from J; bases not matched to a gene: 3. CDR3 amino acids: CSASGLAEYNEQFF. CDR3 DNA sequence: TGCAGTGCTAGTGGACTAGCGGAGTACAATGAGCAGTTCTTC.

There are a few counts of this clonotype. The chain has TRBV20-1 and TRBJ2-1; 9 nucleotides agree with TRBD2. This CDR3 has 15 residues. Germline V gene lookup returns CDR1 DFQATT and CDR2 SNEGSKA (reference sequence). Losses at the gene ends were 5 bases for V and 2 bases for J; bases not matched to a gene: 7. The DNA of the CDR3 is TGCAGTGCTGCCCCTCTAGCGGGGACCTACAATGAGCAGTTCTTC. Its translation is CSAAPLAGTYNEQFF.

The chain couples TRBV18 to TRBJ1-1; no definite D call. The CDR3 contains 15 residues. V was clipped by 4 bases and J by 2 bases, with 14 bases between them. The germline gives CDR1 KGHSH, CDR2 LQKENI. CDR3 coding DNA: TGTGCCAGCTCACTCCACTCAGAGGGTAACACTGAAGCTTTCTTT. Translating gives CASSLHSEGNTEAFF.

There are a few counts of this clonotype. The chain employs TRBV3-1 and TRBJ2-1; unclear D gene. From germline, CDR1 is LGHDT and CDR2 YNNKEL (reference sequence). V shed 1 base and J shed 6 bases, with 7 bases lying between them. The CDR3 is made up of 13 amino acids. The CDR3 is CASSQAALNEQFF. The CDR3 nucleotides read TGTGCCAGCAGCCAAGCAGCTCTCAATGAGCAGTTCTTC.

The chain carries TRBV20-1 and TRBJ1-1, with D perhaps matching TRBD1 (6 bases). V was shortened by 3 bases and J by 8 bases, with 16 bases between the two germline ends. This CDR3 region has 13 residues. The germline V gene has CDR1 DFQATT and CDR2 SNEGSKA (reference sequence). The DNA of the CDR3 is TGCAGTGCTAGGGATCGGAGGGGGTCCGAAGCTTTCTTT. Protein: CSARDRRGSEAFF.

This clonotype has at least ten counts. The chain combines TRBV11-2 with TRBJ2-5; D is perhaps TRBD2 (6 bases). The CDR3 sequence is 14 residues long. Germline V CDR1 and CDR2: SGHAT, FQNNGV. Deletions cut 1 base from V and 5 bases from J, with 11 bases between. The CDR3 loop is CASSLVEGRETQYF. CDR3 DNA: TGTGCCAGCAGCTTAGTCGAGGGGAGGGAGACCCAGTACTTC.

This chain links TRBV12-3 or TRBV12-4 with TRBJ1-5, with D perhaps TRBD1 (5 bases). V shed 5 bases and J shed 3 bases, with 8 bases lying between them. The CDR3 is made up of 13 amino acids. The CDR3 DNA follows: TGTGCCAGCAGTCCCGGGGCCAATCAGCCCCAGCATTTT. Translating it yields CASSPGANQPQHF.

This clonotype was counted between two and nine times. This sequence joins TRBV5-1 and TRBJ1-1; D is possibly TRBD1 (6 bases). Trimming removed 3 bases from V and 5 bases from J, with 23 bases in between. Germline CDR1 and CDR2: SGHRS and YFSETQ. The CDR3 is 17 amino acids. The CDR3 DNA reads TGCGCCAGCAGCTCCCTTACAGGGCCTGGAGTAGAGACTGAAGCTTTCTTT. Its protein product is CASSSLTGPGVETEAFF.

A few counts support this clonotype. This chain joins TRBV28 and TRBJ2-3; TRBD2 might be the D (6 bases). Germline V gives CDR1 MDHEN, CDR2 SYDVKM. This CDR3 is 15 amino acids long. V gave up 3 bases and J gave up 6 bases, with 16 bases separating them. CDR3 in amino acids: CASSFGGAAADTQYF. As DNA, the CDR3 is TGTGCCAGCAGTTTCGGAGGGGCGGCCGCGGATACGCAGTATTTT.

V is TRBV4-3 and J is TRBJ2-5; no definite D call. The V and J ends lost 3 bases and 1 base respectively, with 12 bases between them. The CDR3 consists of 15 residues. Germline CDR1 reads LGHNA; CDR2 reads YSLEER. CDR3 nucleotides: TGCGCCAGCAGCCAGTATCCCCACGGCCAAGAGACCCAGTACTTC. This gives the protein CASSQYPHGQETQYF.

Of note for this clonotype: A junction boundary mismatches the germline segment, possibly from a read error. The chain is built from TRBV20-1 and TRBJ1-1; 7 bases align to TRBD1. The germline V gene encodes CDR1 DFQATT and CDR2 SNEGSKA (reference sequence). This CDR3 has 14 residues. The CDR3 here is CSARDPRQGAEGFF. CDR3 bases: TGCAGTGCTAGAGACCCGAGACAGGGCGCTGAAGGTTTCTTT.

This clonotype has only a few counts. This chain connects TRBV20-1 to TRBJ2-3; D might be TRBD2 (5 bases). The CDR3 runs to 17 residues. Germline lookup yields CDR1 DFQATT and CDR2 SNEGSKA (reference sequence). V lost 6 bases, J lost 0 bases, and 22 bases lay in between. The CDR3, as DNA: TGCAGTGCAACACCCACTAGATGGCGGACTAGCACAGATACGCAGTATTTT. This sequence encodes CSATPTRWRTSTDTQYF.